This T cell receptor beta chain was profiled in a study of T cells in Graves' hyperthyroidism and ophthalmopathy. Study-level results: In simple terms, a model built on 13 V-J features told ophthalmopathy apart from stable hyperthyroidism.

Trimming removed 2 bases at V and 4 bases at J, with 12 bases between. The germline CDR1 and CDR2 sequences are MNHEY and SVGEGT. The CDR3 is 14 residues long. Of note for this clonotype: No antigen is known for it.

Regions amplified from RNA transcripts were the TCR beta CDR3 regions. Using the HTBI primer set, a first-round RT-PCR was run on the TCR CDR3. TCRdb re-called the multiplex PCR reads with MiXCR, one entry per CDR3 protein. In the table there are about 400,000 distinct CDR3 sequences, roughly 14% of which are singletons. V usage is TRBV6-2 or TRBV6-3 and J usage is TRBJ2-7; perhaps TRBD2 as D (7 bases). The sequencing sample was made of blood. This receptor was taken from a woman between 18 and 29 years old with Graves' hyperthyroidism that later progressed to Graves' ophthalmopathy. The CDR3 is CASSYESGTYEQYF. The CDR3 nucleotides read TGTGCCAGCAGTTACGAGAGCGGGACATACGAGCAGTACTTC.